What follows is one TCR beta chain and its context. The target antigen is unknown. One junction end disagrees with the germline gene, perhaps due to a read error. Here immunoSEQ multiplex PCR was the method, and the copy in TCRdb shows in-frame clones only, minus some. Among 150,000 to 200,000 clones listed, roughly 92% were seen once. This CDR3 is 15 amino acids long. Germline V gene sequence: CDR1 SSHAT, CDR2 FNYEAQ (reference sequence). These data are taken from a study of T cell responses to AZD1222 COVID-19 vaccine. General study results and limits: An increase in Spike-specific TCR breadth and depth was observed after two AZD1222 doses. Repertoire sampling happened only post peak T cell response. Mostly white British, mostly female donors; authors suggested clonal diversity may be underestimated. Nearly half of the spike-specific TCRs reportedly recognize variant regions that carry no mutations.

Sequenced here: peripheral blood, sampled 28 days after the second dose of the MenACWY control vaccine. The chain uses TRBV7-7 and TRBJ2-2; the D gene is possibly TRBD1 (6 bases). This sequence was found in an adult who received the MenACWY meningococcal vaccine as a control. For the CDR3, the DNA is TGTGCTAGCAGCTTATTCCCAGGGGACCCCGGGGAGCTGTTTTTT. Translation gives CASSLFPGDPGELFF.